The 14 T cell receptor beta chains given below trace back to one sample, sequenced in a study of blood T cell repertoires in COVID-19. TCRdb keeps only in-frame clones here, not all; method: immunoSEQ multiplex PCR. The table records roughly 50,000 clones, 85% to 90% of them present only once. Sequenced sample: peripheral blood. These receptors were collected from a human donor in a cohort sampled during active COVID-19.

The chain combines TRBV27 with TRBJ2-1; D perhaps matches TRBD2 (5 bases). Germline CDR1 MNHEY, CDR2 SMNVEV (reference sequence). The CDR3 totals 13 residues. V was pared by 8 bases and J by 3 bases, with 11 bases between. For the CDR3, the DNA is TGTGCCAGCTCCCCCGGGAACTACAATGAGCAGTTCTTC. It specifies CASSPGNYNEQFF.

Note on this clone: This sample includes further DNA sequences coding for the same CDR3. The genes are TRBV30 and TRBJ1-5; D is undetermined. The CDR3 extends over 13 amino acids. V dropped 2 bases and J dropped 7 bases, with 12 bases sitting between them. CDR1 is GTSNPN, CDR2 SVGIG, per germline (reference sequence). DNA for the CDR3: TGTGCCTGGAGTTCGAGGGAGGGACAGCCCCAGCATTTT. It specifies CAWSSREGQPQHF.

The chain employs TRBV30 and TRBJ1-1, with 9 bases lining up with TRBD1. The ends lost 3 bases at V and 5 bases at J; junction bases unmatched: 7. Germline V gene lookup returns CDR1 GTSNPN and CDR2 SVGIG (reference sequence). This CDR3 has 14 residues. CDR3 DNA: TGTGCCTGGAGAATAACAGGGGGCTGGACTGAAGCTTTCTTT. Amino acids: CAWRITGGWTEAFF. The full variable domain, completed using reference TRBV30 and TRBJ1-1, is SQTIHQWPATLVQPVGSPLSLECTVEGTSNPNLYWYRQAAGRGLQLLFYSVGIGQISSEVPQNLSASRPQDRQFILSSKKLLLSDSGFYLCAWRITGGWTEAFFGQGTRLTVV.

The rearrangement uses TRBV9 and TRBJ2-7; a possible D gene is TRBD2 (6 bases). From germline, CDR1 is SGDLS and CDR2 YYNGEE. V lost 1 base to trimming and J lost 5 bases, with 16 bases between them. This CDR3 comprises 15 residues. The CDR3 region is CASSVRAGGPHEQYF. CDR3 nucleotide sequence: TGTGCCAGCAGCGTACGGGCAGGAGGGCCGCACGAGCAGTACTTC.

The chain couples TRBV2 to TRBJ2-3; 7 positions agree with TRBD1. The V segment lost 6 bases and the J segment 0 bases; nucleotides outside the gene matches: 3. From germline, CDR1 is SNHLY and CDR2 FYNNEI. CDR3 length equals 14 residues. The CDR3 bases are TGTGCCAGCAGGGGACAGTCTAGCACAGATACGCAGTATTTT. It is translated as CASRGQSSTDTQYF.

The genes are TRBV5-4 and TRBJ2-2, with a tentative D call TRBD1 (5 bases). Per the germline V gene, CDR1 is SGHNT and CDR2 is YYREEE (reference sequence). The CDR3 loop spans 16 amino acids. V was trimmed by 2 bases and J by 0 bases, leaving 11 bases between them. The CDR3 reads CASSLLTAPNTGELFF. The DNA of the CDR3 is TGTGCCAGCAGCTTATTGACAGCTCCGAACACCGGGGAGCTGTTTTTT. Full variable domain (remainder filled in from reference TRBV5-4 and TRBJ2-2): ETGVTQSPTHLIKTRGQQVTLRCSSQSGHNTVSWYQQALGQGPQFIFQYYREEENGRGNFPPRFSGLQFPNYSSELNVNALELDDSALYLCASSLLTAPNTGELFFGEGSRLTVL.

Here the CDR3 reads CSATTGFEQYF. CDR3 nucleotide sequence: TGCAGTGCTACAACAGGGTTCGAGCAGTACTTC. The V gene is TRBV20-1, the J gene TRBJ2-7, with D tentatively TRBD1 (6 bases). The length of the CDR3 is 11 residues. CDR1 and CDR2 (germline): DFQATT, SNEGSKA (reference sequence). Trimming cost V 4 bases and J 6 bases, with 10 bases left between them.

The V call is TRBV2, the J call TRBJ1-6, with a possible D match to TRBD1 (6 bases). Germline V gene lookup returns CDR1 SNHLY and CDR2 FYNNEI. This CDR3 has 12 amino acids. With 6 bases removed from V and 8 bases from J, the gap between germline ends came to 8 bases. CDR3 nucleotides: TGTGCCAGCAGGGACAGTTATTCACCCCTCCACTTT. It yields the protein CASRDSYSPLHF.

The chain carries TRBV3-1 (or the pseudogene TRBV3-2) and TRBJ1-4; 11 bases map to TRBD1. There are 16 residues in the CDR3. Germline lookup yields CDR1 LGHDT and CDR2 YNNKEL (reference sequence). The trim removed 1 base at V and 5 bases at J, leaving 3 bases unmatched. In nucleotides, the CDR3 is TGTGCCAGCAGCCAAGCGTGGGACAGGGGGAATGAAAAACTGTTTTTT. Its translation: CASSQAWDRGNEKLFF.

The chain employs TRBV3-1 (or the pseudogene TRBV3-2) and TRBJ1-6; D might be TRBD1 (5 bases). The V gene's germline CDR1 is LGHDT and CDR2 YNNKEL (reference sequence). The CDR3 extends over 14 amino acids. The ends were cut back, 0 bases at V and 11 bases at J, with 11 bases in the middle. The CDR3 DNA reads TGTGCCAGCAGCCAAGATACAGGCCGGGCACCCCTCCACTTT. The encoded protein is CASSQDTGRAPLHF.

V is TRBV6-5 and J is TRBJ2-7, with 7 bases aligning to TRBD2. Germline CDR1 is MNHEY and CDR2 is SVGAGI. V trimming: 1 base; J trimming: 3 bases; junction bases outside the gene matches: 3. The CDR3 loop spans 14 amino acids. In DNA form, the CDR3 reads TGTGCCAGCAGTTACTTGGCGGGAGTCTACGAGCAGTACTTC. This gives the protein CASSYLAGVYEQYF.

The V and J genes are TRBV2 and TRBJ2-3; TRBD1 is a possible D gene (6 bases). This CDR3 has 15 residues. The V gene lost 5 bases and the J gene lost 8 bases, with 20 bases spanning the gap. CDR1 SNHLY and CDR2 FYNNEI come from the germline V gene. The CDR3 spells CASSPVRGSGGTQYF. The CDR3 DNA follows: TGTGCCAGCAGTCCCGTAAGGGGGAGCGGCGGTACGCAGTATTTT.

The chain carries TRBV6-5 and TRBJ2-1; D perhaps matches TRBD1 (6 bases). There are 13 residues in the CDR3. V dropped 4 bases and J dropped 5 bases, with 9 bases sitting between them. CDR1 MNHEY and CDR2 SVGAGI come from the germline V gene. The CDR3 DNA reads TGTGCCAGCAGTTTACACAGGGACAATGAGCAGTTCTTC. Translating gives CASSLHRDNEQFF.

The V call is TRBV2, the J call TRBJ2-3; possible D gene TRBD1, 6 bases. The CDR3 consists of 14 residues. V was shortened by 6 bases and J by 2 bases, with 12 bases between the two germline ends. Germline V gene lookup returns CDR1 SNHLY and CDR2 FYNNEI. The CDR3, as DNA: TGTGCCAGCAGGGCCGGACAGACCACAGATACGCAGTATTTT. It specifies CASRAGQTTDTQYF.